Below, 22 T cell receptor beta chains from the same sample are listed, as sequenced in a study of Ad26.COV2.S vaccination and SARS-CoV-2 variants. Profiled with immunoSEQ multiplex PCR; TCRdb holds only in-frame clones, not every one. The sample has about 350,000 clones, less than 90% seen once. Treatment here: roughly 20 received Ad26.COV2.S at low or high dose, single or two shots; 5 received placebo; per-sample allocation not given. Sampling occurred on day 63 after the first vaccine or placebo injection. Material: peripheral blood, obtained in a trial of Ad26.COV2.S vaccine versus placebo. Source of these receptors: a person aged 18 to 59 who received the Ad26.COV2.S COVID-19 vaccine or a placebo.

The CDR3 DNA sequence: TGTGCCAGCAGCGCCGCGGGTAGGAACATTCAGTACTTC. Amino acid sequence: CASSAAGRNIQYF. This chain links TRBV9 with TRBJ2-4; possibly TRBD2 for D (5 bases). CDR3 length equals 13 residues. CDR1 SGDLS and CDR2 YYNGEE come from the germline V gene. V was shortened by 3 bases and J by 7 bases, with 11 bases between the two germline ends.

The CDR3: CASALGFGANVLTF. For the CDR3, the DNA is TGTGCCAGTGCCCTGGGGTTTGGGGCCAACGTCCTGACTTTC. The genes are TRBV2 and TRBJ2-6; D is ambiguous. Trimming cost V 9 bases and J 3 bases, with 12 bases left between them. CDR3 size: 14 residues. Germline values: CDR1 SNHLY, CDR2 FYNNEI.

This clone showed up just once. CDR3 DNA: TGTGCCAGCAGTTCCGGGACTAACACAGATACGCAGTATTTT. It specifies CASSSGTNTDTQYF. J is TRBJ2-3 and V is TRBV6-5, with 7 bases that match TRBD2. This CDR3 spans 14 amino acids. The germline CDR1 and CDR2 sequences are MNHEY and SVGAGI. V shed 4 bases, J shed 2 bases, and the junction held 3 bases outside the gene matches.

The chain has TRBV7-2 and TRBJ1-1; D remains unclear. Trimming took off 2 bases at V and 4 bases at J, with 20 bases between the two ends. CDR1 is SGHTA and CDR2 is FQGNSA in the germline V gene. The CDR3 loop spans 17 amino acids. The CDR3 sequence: CASSLNGPGYGSTEAFF. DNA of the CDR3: TGTGCCAGCAGCTTAAATGGTCCGGGGTATGGGAGCACTGAAGCTTTCTTT.

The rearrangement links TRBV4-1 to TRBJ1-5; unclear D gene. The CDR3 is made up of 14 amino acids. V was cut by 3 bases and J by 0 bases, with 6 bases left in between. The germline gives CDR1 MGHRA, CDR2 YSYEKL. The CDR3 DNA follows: TGCGCCAGCAGCCATCATAGTAGCAATCAGCCCCAGCATTTT. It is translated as CASSHHSSNQPQHF.

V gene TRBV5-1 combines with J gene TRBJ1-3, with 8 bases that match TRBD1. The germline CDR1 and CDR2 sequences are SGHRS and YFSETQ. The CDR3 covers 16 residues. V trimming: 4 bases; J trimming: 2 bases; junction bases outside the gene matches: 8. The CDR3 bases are TGCGCCAGCAGCCAGGGACAGGTCGGGGCTGGAAACACCATATATTTT. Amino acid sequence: CASSQGQVGAGNTIYF.

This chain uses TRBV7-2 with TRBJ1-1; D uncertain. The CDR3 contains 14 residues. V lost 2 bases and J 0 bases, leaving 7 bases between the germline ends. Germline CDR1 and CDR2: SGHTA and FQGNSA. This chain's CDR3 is CASSLYKMNTEAFF. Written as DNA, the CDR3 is TGTGCCAGCAGCTTATACAAAATGAACACTGAAGCTTTCTTT. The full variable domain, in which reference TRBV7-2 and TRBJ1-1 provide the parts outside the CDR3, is GAGVSQSPSNKVTEKGKDVELRCDPISGHTALYWYRQSLGQGLEFLIYFQGNSAPDKSGLPSDRFSAERTGGSVSTLTIQRTQQEDSAVYLCASSLYKMNTEAFFGQGTRLTVV.

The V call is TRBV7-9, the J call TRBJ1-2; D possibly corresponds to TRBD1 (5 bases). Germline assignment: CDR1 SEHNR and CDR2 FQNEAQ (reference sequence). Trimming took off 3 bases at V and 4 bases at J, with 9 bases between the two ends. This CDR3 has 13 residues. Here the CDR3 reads CASSFLGAYGYTF. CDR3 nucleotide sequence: TGTGCCAGCAGCTTTCTCGGGGCCTATGGCTACACCTTC.

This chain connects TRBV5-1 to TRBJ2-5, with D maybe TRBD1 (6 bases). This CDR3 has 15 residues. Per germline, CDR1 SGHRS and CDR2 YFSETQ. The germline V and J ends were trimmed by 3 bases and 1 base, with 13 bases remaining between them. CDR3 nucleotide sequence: TGCGCCAGCAGCTATCCCAGGGGCCTCCAAGAGACCCAGTACTTC. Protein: CASSYPRGLQETQYF.

The CDR3 loop reads CASSPATSGAMITGELFF. The CDR3, as DNA: TGTGCCAGCTCACCAGCGACTAGCGGGGCAATGATAACCGGGGAGCTGTTTTTT. The J gene is TRBJ2-2, the V gene TRBV18; TRBD2 matches 11 bases. Germline values: CDR1 KGHSH, CDR2 LQKENI. V lost 2 bases and J lost 5; bases outside the gene matches: 10. There are 18 residues in the CDR3.

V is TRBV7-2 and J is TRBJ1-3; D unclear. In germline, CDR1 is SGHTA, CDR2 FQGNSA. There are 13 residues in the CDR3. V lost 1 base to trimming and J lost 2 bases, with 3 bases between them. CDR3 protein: CASSLVAGNTIYF. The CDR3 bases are TGTGCCAGCAGCTTAGTTGCTGGAAACACCATATATTTT.

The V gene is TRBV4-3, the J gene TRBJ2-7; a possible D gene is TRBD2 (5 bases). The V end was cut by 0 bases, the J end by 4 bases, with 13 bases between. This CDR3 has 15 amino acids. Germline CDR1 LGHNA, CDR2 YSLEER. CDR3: CASSQEEDVGYEQYF. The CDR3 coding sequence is TGCGCCAGCAGCCAAGAGGAGGACGTTGGTTACGAGCAGTACTTC.

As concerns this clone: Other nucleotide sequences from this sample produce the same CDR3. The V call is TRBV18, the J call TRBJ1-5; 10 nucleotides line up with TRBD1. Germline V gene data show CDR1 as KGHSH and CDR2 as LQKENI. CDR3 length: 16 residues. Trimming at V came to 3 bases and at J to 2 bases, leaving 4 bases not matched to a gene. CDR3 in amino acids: CASSPTGTGGNQPQHF. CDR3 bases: TGTGCCAGCTCACCCACTGGGACAGGGGGCAATCAGCCCCAGCATTTT.

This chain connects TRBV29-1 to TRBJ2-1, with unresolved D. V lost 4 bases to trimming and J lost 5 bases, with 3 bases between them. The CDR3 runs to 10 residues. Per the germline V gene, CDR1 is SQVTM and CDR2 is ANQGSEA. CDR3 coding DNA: TGCAGCGTTGCCCACAATGAGCAGTTCTTC. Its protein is CSVAHNEQFF.

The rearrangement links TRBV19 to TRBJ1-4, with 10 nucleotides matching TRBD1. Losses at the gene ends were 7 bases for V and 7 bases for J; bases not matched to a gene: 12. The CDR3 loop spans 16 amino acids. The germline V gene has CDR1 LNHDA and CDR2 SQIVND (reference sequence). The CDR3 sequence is CASKSGTGAISEKLFF. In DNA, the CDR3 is TGTGCCAGTAAATCCGGGACAGGGGCGATAAGTGAAAAACTGTTTTTT.

CDR3 in DNA: TGTGCCAGCAGTCGTGGGACAGGGTCCTACGAGCAGTACTTC. Translating it yields CASSRGTGSYEQYF. The chain has TRBV2 and TRBJ2-7; 9 nucleotides align to TRBD1. CDR1 is SNHLY and CDR2 is FYNNEI in the germline V gene. CDR3 length: 14 residues. After removal of 5 bases from V and 1 base from J, the junction contained 3 bases not matched to a gene.

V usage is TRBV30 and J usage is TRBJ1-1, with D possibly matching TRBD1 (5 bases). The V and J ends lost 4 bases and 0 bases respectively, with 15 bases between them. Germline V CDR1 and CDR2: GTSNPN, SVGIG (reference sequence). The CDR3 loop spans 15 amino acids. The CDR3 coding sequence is TGTGCCTGGAAAGGCAGGGATTACATGAACACTGAAGCTTTCTTT. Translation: CAWKGRDYMNTEAFF.

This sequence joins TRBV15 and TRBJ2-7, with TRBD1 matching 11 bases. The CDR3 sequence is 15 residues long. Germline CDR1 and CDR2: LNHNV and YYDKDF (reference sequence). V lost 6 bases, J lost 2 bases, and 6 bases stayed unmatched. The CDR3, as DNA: TGTGCCACCAGGAGGGGGACAGGGGGAACCTACGAGCAGTACTTC. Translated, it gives CATRRGTGGTYEQYF.

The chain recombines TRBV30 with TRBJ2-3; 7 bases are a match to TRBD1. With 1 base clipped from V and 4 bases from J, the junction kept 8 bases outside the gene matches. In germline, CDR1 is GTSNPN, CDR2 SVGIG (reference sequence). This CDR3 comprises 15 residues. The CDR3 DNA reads TGTGCCTGGAGTGCCCGACAGGGTTCTTCAGATACGCAGTATTTT. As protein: CAWSARQGSSDTQYF.

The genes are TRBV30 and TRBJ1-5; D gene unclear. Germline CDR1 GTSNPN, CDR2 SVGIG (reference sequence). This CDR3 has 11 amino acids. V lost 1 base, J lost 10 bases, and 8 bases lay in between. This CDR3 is CAWSANRPQHF. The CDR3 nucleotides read TGTGCCTGGAGTGCGAACAGACCCCAGCATTTT. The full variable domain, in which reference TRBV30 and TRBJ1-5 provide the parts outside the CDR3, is SQTIHQWPATLVQPVGSPLSLECTVEGTSNPNLYWYRQAAGRGLQLLFYSVGIGQISSEVPQNLSASRPQDRQFILSSKKLLLSDSGFYLCAWSANRPQHFGDGTRLSIL.

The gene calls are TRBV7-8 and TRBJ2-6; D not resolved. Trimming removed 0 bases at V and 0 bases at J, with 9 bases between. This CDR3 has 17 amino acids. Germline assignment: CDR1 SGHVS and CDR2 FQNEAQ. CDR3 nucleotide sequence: TGTGCCAGCAGCTTAGCTTCATTCGGCTCTGGGGCCAACGTCCTGACTTTC. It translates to CASSLASFGSGANVLTF. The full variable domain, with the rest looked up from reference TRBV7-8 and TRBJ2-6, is GAGVSQSPRYKVAKRGQDVALRCDPISGHVSLFWYQQALGQGPEFLTYFQNEAQLDKSGLPSDRFFAERPEGSVSTLKIQRTQQEDSAVYLCASSLASFGSGANVLTFGAGSRLTVL.

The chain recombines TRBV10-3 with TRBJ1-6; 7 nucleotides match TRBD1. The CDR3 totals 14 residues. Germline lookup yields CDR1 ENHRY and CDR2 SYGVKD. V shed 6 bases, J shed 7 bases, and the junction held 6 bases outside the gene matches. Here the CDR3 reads CAIRDGTENSPLHF. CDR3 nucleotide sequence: TGTGCCATCAGAGACGGGACAGAGAATTCACCCCTCCACTTT.